One T cell receptor beta chain is described in this entry. What it binds is unknown. Repertoires were generated with immunoSEQ multiplex PCR, while TCRdb's copy carries only in-frame clones and drops some. Of roughly 100,000 clones detected, around 90% appear once; the ten largest clones hold about 5%. There are 13 residues in the CDR3. Germline V gene lookup returns CDR1 LNHDA and CDR2 SQIVND (reference sequence). V lost 6 bases and J lost 2, with 10 bases in between. The data stem from a study of T cell responses to AZD1222 COVID-19 vaccine. Background on the study: Some second doses came at about 4 weeks and others at about 12 weeks; these were pooled.

General study results and limits: The donor group comprised mostly white British people and more females; the analysis possibly underestimated clonal diversity. Baseline seropositives among AZD1222 recipients totaled only five to seven.

The receptor comes from an adult in good health. The V call is TRBV19, the J call TRBJ1-1; D ambiguous. Material: peripheral blood, obtained on day 0 of AZD1222 vaccination. The CDR3 is CASRESGNTEAFF. The CDR3 nucleotides read TGTGCCAGTAGGGAGTCCGGAAACACTGAAGCTTTCTTT.